One and the same sample provided the 16 T cell receptor beta chains below, sequenced in a study of T cell clonotyping in hematopoietic cell transplantation. Assay: immunoSEQ multiplex PCR; the TCRdb copy retains only in-frame clones and omits some. Of some 14,000 clones listed, around 97% are singletons. The sequences come from peripheral blood mononuclear cells, collected 30 days after allogeneic stem cell transplant. These receptors all stem from a female patient in her fifties or sixties who had an allogeneic stem cell transplant from an unrelated donor, so T cells may come from the graft donor. Some clones in this sample may be carry-over from other donors' samples.

The rearrangement uses TRBV4-1 and TRBJ1-5; 7 nucleotides agree with TRBD1. Germline lookup yields CDR1 MGHRA and CDR2 YSYEKL. V lost 3 bases to trimming and J lost 3 bases; unmatched junction nucleotides: 11. The CDR3 has 17 residues. The CDR3 loop is CASSQGGTGAPNQPQHF. Here the CDR3 DNA reads TGCGCCAGCAGCCAGGGAGGAACAGGGGCGCCCAATCAGCCCCAGCATTTT.

This chain links TRBV6-5 with TRBJ1-1; D remains unclear. Trimming shortened V by 6 bases and J by 2 bases, and 13 bases separated the two germline ends. The V gene's germline CDR1 is MNHEY and CDR2 SVGAGI. The CDR3 extends over 14 amino acids. The CDR3 DNA reads as TGTGCCAGCAGCTACCTCTCGCGAAACACTGAAGCTTTCTTT. Translation: CASSYLSRNTEAFF.

The chain employs TRBV6-1 and TRBJ1-5; a possible D gene is TRBD1 (5 bases). V was trimmed by 10 bases and J by 6 bases, leaving 13 bases between them. CDR3 size: 12 residues. Germline V gene data show CDR1 as MNHNS and CDR2 as SASEGT. CDR3 loop: CAISSGGQPQHF. The CDR3 bases are TGTGCCATATCGTCTGGGGGTCAGCCCCAGCATTTT.

The chain combines TRBV9 with TRBJ1-2; D is uncertain. The CDR3 runs to 13 residues. The V end lost 0 bases, the J end lost 2 bases, and 5 bases lay between the germline ends. Germline lookup yields CDR1 SGDLS and CDR2 YYNGEE. This chain's CDR3 is CASSVGGNYGYTF. The DNA of the CDR3 is TGTGCCAGCAGCGTAGGGGGAAACTATGGCTACACCTTC.

V usage is TRBV4-2 and J usage is TRBJ2-2, with 8 bases that match TRBD2. Looked up from germline, CDR1 is LGHNA and CDR2 is YNFKEQ. The V and J ends lost 1 base and 2 bases, in that order; junction bases with no gene match: 9. The CDR3 is made up of 18 amino acids. DNA of the CDR3: TGTGCCAGCAGCCAAGCCCCATCGGGGGGGGGTAACACCGGGGAGCTGTTTTTT. This codes for CASSQAPSGGGNTGELFF.

The gene calls are TRBV7-9 and TRBJ1-1, with TRBD1 matching 10 bases. Unmatched junction bases numbered 7, after V lost 5 bases and J lost 7 bases. Germline loops: CDR1 SEHNR, CDR2 FQNEAQ (reference sequence). This CDR3 is 14 amino acids long. CDR3 DNA: TGTGCCAGCAGCCCTAGGACAGGGGGTGGTGAAGCTTTCTTT. It encodes CASSPRTGGGEAFF.

The sample holds one count of this clone. This sequence joins TRBV6-1 and TRBJ1-2; no clear D. This CDR3 comprises 13 residues. From germline, CDR1 is MNHNS and CDR2 SASEGT. V lost 1 base to trimming and J lost 5 bases, with 8 bases between them. This CDR3 reads CASSEGGGYGYTF. In DNA, the CDR3 is TGTGCCAGCAGTGAAGGTGGTGGGTATGGCTACACCTTC.

CDR3 protein: CASSLVGQPQHF. In nucleotides, the CDR3 is TGTGCCAGCAGCTTAGTGGGCCAGCCCCAGCATTTT. The rearrangement joins TRBV7-2 to TRBJ1-5; D unclear. This CDR3 is built from 12 residues. The V gene's germline CDR1 is SGHTA and CDR2 FQGNSA. V lost 1 base and J lost 7, with 5 bases in between.

This sequence joins TRBV6-5 and TRBJ1-5; no reliable D call. Trimming removed 2 bases from V and 4 bases from J, with 3 bases in between. Germline CDR1 and CDR2: MNHEY and SVGAGI. The CDR3 extends over 12 amino acids. The CDR3 region is CASSYRNQPQHF. Written as DNA, the CDR3 is TGTGCCAGCAGTTACCGAAATCAGCCCCAGCATTTT.

This chain uses TRBV2 with TRBJ2-5, with D possibly matching TRBD1 (5 bases). Deletions cut 6 bases from V and 5 bases from J, with 13 bases between. Germline CDR1 reads SNHLY; CDR2 reads FYNNEI. This CDR3 contains 13 residues. The chain's CDR3 is CASRETDGETQYF. CDR3 nucleotide sequence: TGTGCCAGCAGGGAGACAGACGGCGAGACCCAGTACTTC.

V is TRBV25-1 and J is TRBJ1-2; 11 bases fit TRBD1. The CDR3 sequence is 14 residues long. The V gene end was trimmed by 9 bases and the J gene end by 4 bases; junction bases not matched to a gene: 7. Per the germline V gene, CDR1 is MGHDK and CDR2 is SYGVNS. This chain's CDR3 is CASHGDRGGYGYTF. The CDR3 DNA is TGTGCCAGTCATGGGGACAGGGGGGGCTATGGCTACACCTTC.

V is TRBV30 and J is TRBJ2-3; the match to TRBD1 covers 9 bases. The CDR3 runs 15 residues. V shed 3 bases and J 4 bases; nucleotides not matched to a gene: 8. The V gene's germline CDR1 is GTSNPN and CDR2 SVGIG (reference sequence). The CDR3 DNA reads as TGTGCCTGGAGGCCGGGGGGACAGGGAGCAGATACGCAGTATTTT. Its protein product is CAWRPGGQGADTQYF.

CDR3 nucleotide sequence: TGTGCCAGCAGCCAAGATGAAGGGACAGGGAGGGTCTACGAGCAGTACTTC. This sequence encodes CASSQDEGTGRVYEQYF. The chain combines TRBV4-2 with TRBJ2-7, with 9 bases that match TRBD1. This CDR3 spans 17 amino acids. Unmatched junction bases numbered 9, after V lost 0 bases and J lost 3 bases. The germline V gene has CDR1 LGHNA and CDR2 YNFKEQ.

In this sample, this clone turned up once. The chain links TRBV29-1 to TRBJ2-2, with 9 bases fitting TRBD2. The CDR3 consists of 14 residues. Per germline, CDR1 SQVTM and CDR2 ANQGSEA. Losses at the gene ends were 4 bases for V and 4 bases for J; bases not matched to a gene: 4. DNA of the CDR3: TGCAGCGTTGCTAGCGGGACCTCCACCGGGGAGCTGTTTTTT. Translation: CSVASGTSTGELFF.

The chain couples TRBV30 to TRBJ1-6, with a possible D match to TRBD1 (6 bases). V lost 7 bases, J lost 6 bases, and 10 bases lay in between. Germline CDR1 is GTSNPN and CDR2 is SVGIG (reference sequence). The CDR3 consists of 12 residues. In nucleotides, the CDR3 is TGTGCCTACGACAGGATTAATTCACCCCTCCACTTT. This codes for CAYDRINSPLHF.

The rearrangement joins TRBV7-8 to TRBJ1-1; 10 bases fit TRBD1. J gave up 11 bases and V 4 bases, and 19 bases lay outside the gene matches. The CDR3 is made up of 17 amino acids. CDR1 and CDR2 from the germline V gene are SGHVS and FQNEAQ. The CDR3 is CASSSKGQRQGAHRAFF. The CDR3 nucleotides read TGTGCCAGCAGCTCCAAGGGTCAGAGACAGGGGGCGCATAGGGCTTTCTTT.